A single sample is the source of the 21 T cell receptor beta chains below, sequenced in a study of shared clonotypes between healthy human individuals. Clones were sequenced by immunoSEQ multiplex PCR, and TCRdb holds only the in-frame ones, with some missing. The sample includes 1,400,000 or so clones, around 98.5% seen only once; the top ten take under 0.45%. What was sequenced was naive CD4+ T cells sorted from blood. The subset: CD45RA+ positively selected. The receptors were sampled from a man aged 30-40 years in good health.

Of note for this clone: Different DNA sequences within this sample yield the same CDR3. The chain is built from TRBV5-1 and TRBJ1-3; D gene unclear. The germline V gene has CDR1 SGHRS and CDR2 YFSETQ. This CDR3 has 15 amino acids. Trimming cost V 1 base and J 2 bases, with 10 bases left between them. CDR3 bases: TGCGCCAGCAGCTTGCCCGGCCAAACTGGAAACACCATATATTTT. Translation gives CASSLPGQTGNTIYF.

CDR3 protein: CASSSYIRNQPQHF. Here the CDR3 DNA reads TGTGCCAGCAGCTCATACATCCGCAATCAGCCCCAGCATTTT. This rearrangement joins TRBV5-6 to TRBJ1-5; unclear D gene. V was cut by 3 bases and J by 2 bases, with 9 bases left in between. CDR1 is SGHDT and CDR2 is YYEEEE in the germline V gene. This CDR3 has 14 residues.

The rearrangement joins TRBV28 to TRBJ2-7, with D perhaps TRBD2 (6 bases). The CDR3 has 14 amino acids. Looked up from germline, CDR1 is MDHEN and CDR2 is SYDVKM. V was shortened by 1 base and J by 5 bases, with 12 bases between the two germline ends. The CDR3 coding sequence is TGTGCCAGCAGTTTATTTGGAGGGTCGGACGAGCAGTACTTC. This codes for CASSLFGGSDEQYF.

V usage is TRBV5-5 and J usage is TRBJ2-3; no clear D gene. Looked up from germline, CDR1 is SGHKS and CDR2 is YYEKEE (reference sequence). V shed 0 bases and J shed 4 bases, with 3 bases lying between them. The CDR3 sequence is 12 residues long. The DNA of the CDR3 is TGTGCCAGCAGCTTGGAAGCAGATACGCAGTATTTT. This encodes CASSLEADTQYF.

The chain has TRBV5-6 and TRBJ1-2, with D perhaps TRBD1 (6 bases). Germline V gene data show CDR1 as SGHDT and CDR2 as YYEEEE. The CDR3 is made up of 13 amino acids. The V and J ends lost 4 bases and 4 bases respectively, with 11 bases between them. The CDR3 protein is CASSRPQGYGYTF. In DNA, the CDR3 is TGTGCCAGCAGCCGTCCACAGGGCTATGGCTACACCTTC.

CDR3 amino acids: CASSIRDGVAYEQYF. The CDR3 DNA follows: TGTGCCAGCAGCATCCGGGACGGGGTAGCTTACGAGCAGTACTTC. The chain couples TRBV11-3 to TRBJ2-7, with D possibly called TRBD1 or TRBD2 (5 bases each). The V and J ends lost 5 bases and 4 bases respectively, with 18 bases between them. The germline CDR1 and CDR2 sequences are SGHNT and YENEEA. The CDR3 is 15 residues long.

The V and J genes are TRBV7-6 and TRBJ1-5; D unclear. The germline V gene encodes CDR1 SGHVS and CDR2 FNYEAQ. With 1 base removed from V and 2 bases from J, the gap between germline ends came to 15 bases. The CDR3 covers 17 residues. CDR3 sequence (DNA): TGTGCCAGCAGCTTAGAAGCTTCGGGGATGGGCAATCAGCCCCAGCATTTT. Protein: CASSLEASGMGNQPQHF.

The V and J genes are TRBV15 and TRBJ1-1, with unresolved D. Trimming left V 1 base short and J 4 bases short, with 10 bases between. Germline V gene lookup returns CDR1 LNHNV and CDR2 YYDKDF (reference sequence). This CDR3 has 14 residues. The CDR3 reads CATSRVWGGTEAFF. The CDR3, as DNA: TGTGCCACCAGCAGAGTGTGGGGAGGCACTGAAGCTTTCTTT.

CDR3 coding DNA: TGTGCCAGCCGGCTAGCGGGAGGCAATGAGCAGTTCTTC. Residues: CASRLAGGNEQFF. The rearrangement uses TRBV7-6 and TRBJ2-1, with 11 bases that match TRBD2. Germline CDR1 SGHVS, CDR2 FNYEAQ. CDR3 size: 13 residues. Trimming removed 8 bases from V and 6 bases from J; junction bases left unmatched: 3.

The sample holds one count of this clone. The V gene is TRBV7-8, the J gene TRBJ2-7; D is unclear. CDR3 length: 16 amino acids. Germline CDR1 SGHVS, CDR2 FQNEAQ. V lost 1 base to trimming and J lost 0 bases, with 13 bases between them. The CDR3, as DNA: TGTGCCAGCAGCTTAGTTCTCGCGATTCTCTCCTACGAGCAGTACTTC. Translating it yields CASSLVLAILSYEQYF.

The chain is built from TRBV7-6 and TRBJ2-1, with 12 positions matching TRBD1. Germline lookup yields CDR1 SGHVS and CDR2 FNYEAQ. V gave up 1 base and J gave up 8 bases; unmatched junction bases: 12. The CDR3 contains 18 residues. CDR3 sequence: CASSLGRDRGPLGDEQFF. In DNA form, the CDR3 reads TGTGCCAGCAGCTTAGGCCGGGACAGGGGGCCCCTCGGCGATGAGCAGTTCTTC.

The rearrangement joins TRBV2 to TRBJ2-7; D is ambiguous. This CDR3 spans 11 amino acids. In germline, CDR1 is SNHLY, CDR2 FYNNEI. V dropped 6 bases and J dropped 7 bases, with 10 bases sitting between them. CDR3 protein: CASSLVWEQYF. CDR3 nucleotides: TGTGCCAGCAGCCTAGTCTGGGAGCAGTACTTC.

The chain carries TRBV4-3 and TRBJ2-7; D is possibly TRBD2 (6 bases). Germline assignment: CDR1 LGHNA and CDR2 YSLEER. Trimming removed 1 base from V and 0 bases from J, with 7 bases in between. The CDR3 is made up of 14 amino acids. The CDR3, as DNA: TGCGCCAGCAGCCAAGGGCGGGACTCCTACGAGCAGTACTTC. This translates into CASSQGRDSYEQYF.

This chain connects TRBV9 to TRBJ2-2, with 9 bases fitting TRBD1. There are 15 residues in the CDR3. The J segment lost 6 bases and the V segment lost 2 bases, leaving 5 bases of the junction unmatched. CDR1 and CDR2 (germline): SGDLS, YYNGEE. The CDR3 sequence: CASSVRTGVPGELFF. The CDR3 nucleotides read TGTGCCAGCAGCGTCCGGACAGGGGTCCCCGGGGAGCTGTTTTTT.

V and J are TRBV5-1 and TRBJ2-2; TRBD1 or TRBD2 may be the D gene (5 bases each). This CDR3 is built from 16 residues. The V end was cut by 2 bases, the J end by 1 base, with 12 bases between. Germline CDR1 SGHRS, CDR2 YFSETQ. This chain's CDR3 is CASSLGASRNTGELFF. The CDR3 DNA follows: TGCGCCAGCAGCTTAGGGGCTAGCCGGAACACCGGGGAGCTGTTTTTT.

The CDR3 here is CASSVTLSGELFF. In nucleotides, the CDR3 is TGTGCCAGCAGCGTAACCCTCTCCGGGGAGCTGTTTTTT. The chain links TRBV9 to TRBJ2-2, with D hard to call. V was cut by 1 base and J by 6 bases, with 7 bases left in between. Germline-derived CDR1 and CDR2 are SGDLS and YYNGEE. The CDR3 length is 13 residues.

This clone was detected once. The chain joins TRBV5-1 to TRBJ2-1, with unresolved D. This CDR3 has 13 amino acids. Germline V gene lookup returns CDR1 SGHRS and CDR2 YFSETQ. V was trimmed by 4 bases and J by 2 bases, leaving 7 bases between them. CDR3: CASSIGTYNEQFF. The CDR3 DNA reads TGCGCCAGCAGCATAGGGACCTACAATGAGCAGTTCTTC. Filled out from reference TRBV5-1 and TRBJ2-1, the complete variable domain reads KAGVTQTPRYLIKTRGQQVTLSCSPISGHRSVSWYQQTPGQGLQFLFEYFSETQRNKGNFPGRFSGRQFSNSRSEMNVSTLELGDSALYLCASSIGTYNEQFFGPGTRLTVL.

The chain recombines TRBV7-7 with TRBJ2-7; tentatively, D is TRBD2 (6 bases). The CDR3 has 15 amino acids. Germline CDR1 and CDR2: SSHAT and FNYEAQ (reference sequence). V was clipped by 3 bases and J by 4 bases, with 16 bases between them. The CDR3, as DNA: TGTGCCAGCAGCTTGGGGGGTCCCGGGTTTTACGAGCAGTACTTC. As protein: CASSLGGPGFYEQYF.

The chain is built from TRBV11-2 and TRBJ1-2, with TRBD1 matching 7 bases. The V segment lost 5 bases and the J segment 7 bases; nucleotides outside the gene matches: 4. The germline V gene has CDR1 SGHAT and CDR2 FQNNGV. There are 12 residues in the CDR3. The CDR3 region has the DNA TGTGCCAGCAGCCGACAGGGCGGTGGCTACACCTTC. Amino acids: CASSRQGGGYTF.

The CDR3, as DNA: TGTGCCAGCCCCTTTCGCGGACAGGGGAAGGATCAGCCCCAGCATTTT. Its protein is CASPFRGQGKDQPQHF. The chain combines TRBV21-1 with TRBJ1-5; the table's D call TRBD1 went unverified against the DNA. TRBV21-1 is classified as a pseudogene. The CDR3 sequence is 16 residues long.

V usage is TRBV29-1 and J usage is TRBJ1-5; a weak D match, TRBD1 (5 bases). Trimming removed 5 bases at V and 4 bases at J, with 9 bases between. This CDR3 region has 12 residues. Germline V gene data show CDR1 as SQVTM and CDR2 as ANQGSEA. The CDR3 nucleotides read TGCAGCGTTCGGGACTCAAATCAGCCCCAGCATTTT. It translates to CSVRDSNQPQHF.